Below, 11 T cell receptor beta chains from the same sample are listed, as sequenced in a study of OX40 agonist ivuxolimab in advanced cancers. This table comes from immunoSEQ multiplex PCR, and its TCRdb copy is limited to in-frame clones, with some not included. The table lists 60,000 or so clones, 70% to 85% of them singletons. Sequencing was performed on CD4+ or CD8+ T cells sorted from blood, taken in a trial of the OX40 agonist ivuxolimab. The receptors stem from an adult with an advanced solid tumor such as melanoma, head and neck, liver or kidney cancer.

The rearrangement uses TRBV6-5 and TRBJ1-2, with TRBD1 identical over 8 bases. The ends lost 6 bases at V and 6 bases at J; junction bases unmatched: 3. CDR3 length: 12 amino acids. Germline V gene lookup returns CDR1 MNHEY and CDR2 SVGAGI. DNA of the CDR3: TGTGCCAGCAGGCAGGGGGCTGATGGCTACACCTTC. Its translation: CASRQGADGYTF.

The chain couples TRBV5-6 to TRBJ2-7; 7 bases fit TRBD1. Per germline, CDR1 SGHDT and CDR2 YYEEEE. J lost 6 bases, V lost 0 bases, and 6 bases had no gene match. This CDR3 is 14 amino acids long. CDR3 sequence (DNA): TGTGCCAGCAGCTTGGTCAGGGGGATCTCCGAGCAGTACTTC. This sequence encodes CASSLVRGISEQYF.

This clone was recorded only once. The genes are TRBV6-5 and TRBJ2-2; TRBD2 agrees at 11 bases. The CDR3 is 15 residues long. Per the germline V gene, CDR1 is MNHEY and CDR2 is SVGAGI. V was clipped by 5 bases and J by 8 bases; unmatched bases: 7. CDR3 residues: CASSPSGGPQGELFF. In DNA form, the CDR3 reads TGTGCCAGCAGTCCTAGCGGGGGGCCCCAAGGGGAGCTGTTTTTT.

The chain's CDR3 is CASSLFAKSSYNEQFF. CDR3 DNA: TGTGCCAGCAGTTTATTCGCAAAGAGCTCCTACAATGAGCAGTTCTTC. The V gene is TRBV27, the J gene TRBJ2-1; D uncertain. CDR1 and CDR2 from the germline V gene are MNHEY and SMNVEV (reference sequence). The V and J ends lost 1 base and 0 bases respectively, with 10 bases between them. The CDR3 loop spans 16 amino acids.

The rearrangement links TRBV2 to TRBJ2-7, with TRBD1 identical over 8 bases. Germline lookup yields CDR1 SNHLY and CDR2 FYNNEI. The CDR3 has 13 amino acids. The trim removed 2 bases at V and 5 bases at J, leaving 2 bases unmatched. This chain's CDR3 is CASSERQGNEQYF. The CDR3 nucleotides read TGTGCCAGCAGTGAAAGACAGGGGAACGAGCAGTACTTC.

The table lists this clone with a few counts. J is TRBJ1-5 and V is TRBV6-5; weak D call: TRBD1 (5 bases). The germline V gene has CDR1 MNHEY and CDR2 SVGAGI. The CDR3 totals 13 residues. The ends were cut back, 2 bases at V and 7 bases at J, with 9 bases in the middle. CDR3 nucleotides: TGTGCCAGCAGTTACGGGACGTGGCAGCCCCAGCATTTT. Protein: CASSYGTWQPQHF.

The sample holds one count of this clone. This chain connects TRBV10-3 to TRBJ2-2; D is unclear. The CDR3 loop spans 15 amino acids. V lost 8 bases and J lost 4, with 17 bases in between. Germline V gene data show CDR1 as ENHRY and CDR2 as SYGVKD. CDR3 DNA: TGTGCCATCCAAAGCCCCGAAGGTCGCACCGGGGAGCTGTTTTTT. This gives the protein CAIQSPEGRTGELFF.

The chain uses TRBV9 and TRBJ2-2; no clear D gene. Trimming removed 4 bases from V and 1 base from J, with 14 bases in between. Germline-derived CDR1 and CDR2 are SGDLS and YYNGEE. The CDR3 has 16 amino acids. The CDR3 DNA is TGTGCCAGCAGCCCCCCGAGGACGGTGAACACCGGGGAGCTGTTTTTT. It encodes CASSPPRTVNTGELFF.

V usage is TRBV13 and J usage is TRBJ2-7; the D gene is possibly TRBD2 (5 bases). V lost 7 bases and J 0 bases, leaving 13 bases between the germline ends. The germline V gene has CDR1 PRHDT and CDR2 FYEKMQ (reference sequence). This CDR3 is 14 amino acids long. The DNA for the CDR3 is TGTGCCAGCAAAGAAGGACTTGACTCCTACGAGCAGTACTTC. Protein sequence: CASKEGLDSYEQYF.

This clone was observed a handful of times. The V gene is TRBV19, the J gene TRBJ1-1, with D possibly matching TRBD1 (6 bases). V dropped 3 bases and J dropped 11 bases, with 13 bases sitting between them. Germline loops: CDR1 LNHDA, CDR2 SQIVND (reference sequence). The CDR3 spans 12 residues. The chain's CDR3 is CASSIVGGAAFF. The CDR3 bases are TGTGCCAGTAGTATTGTCGGGGGCGCGGCTTTCTTT.

The rearrangement joins TRBV7-9 to TRBJ1-1; D gene unclear. This CDR3 comprises 15 residues. V was cut by 2 bases and J by 2 bases, with 12 bases left in between. The germline V gene has CDR1 SEHNR and CDR2 FQNEAQ (reference sequence). Written as DNA, the CDR3 is TGTGCCAGCAGCTTACACGCGACGACAAACACTGAAGCTTTCTTT. Translating gives CASSLHATTNTEAFF.